The present T cell receptor beta chain was sequenced within a study of PD-L1 blockade in urothelial cancer. About the study: Blood analyses occurred 3 weeks (second dose) and 6 weeks post treatment start.

Remarks on this clone: Its matching antigen is unknown.

Per the germline V gene, CDR1 is SGDLS and CDR2 is YYNGEE. V was clipped by 3 bases and J by 2 bases; unmatched bases: 8. The CDR3 is 16 amino acids. Measured with immunoSEQ multiplex PCR; TCRdb has only the in-frame clones, and not every one. The data contain about 20,000 clones, almost 90% of them singletons. Regarding the study as a whole: Clonality of blood TCR below the median before treatment predicted better survival. Durable benefit was linked to greater 3-week expansion of tumor-associated blood clones.

This clonotype originated in a man aged 45-65 years with urothelial cancer. The input for sequencing was PBMCs, taken around atezolizumab (anti-PD-L1) treatment. The chain carries TRBV9 and TRBJ2-5, with 9 bases identical to TRBD1. The CDR3 is CASSEGDREAQETQYF. In DNA form, the CDR3 reads TGTGCCAGCAGCGAAGGGGACAGGGAAGCACAAGAGACCCAGTACTTC.